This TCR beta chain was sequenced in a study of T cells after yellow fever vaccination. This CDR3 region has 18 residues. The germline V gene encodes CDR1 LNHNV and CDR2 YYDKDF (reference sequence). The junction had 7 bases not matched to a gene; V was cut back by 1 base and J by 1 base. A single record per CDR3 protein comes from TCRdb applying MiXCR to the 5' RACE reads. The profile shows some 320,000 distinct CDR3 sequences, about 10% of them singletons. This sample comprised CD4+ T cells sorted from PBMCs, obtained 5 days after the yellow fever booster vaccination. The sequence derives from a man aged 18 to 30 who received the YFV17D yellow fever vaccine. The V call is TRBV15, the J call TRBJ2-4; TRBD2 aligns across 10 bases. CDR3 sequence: CATSRGSGGASAKNIQYF. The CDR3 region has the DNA TGTGCCACCAGCAGAGGGAGCGGGGGGGCCTCGGCCAAAAACATTCAGTACTTC.